The sequence of this T cell receptor beta chain was determined in a study of blood T cells in healthy people across ages (dated by TCRdb to the mid-2010s). About the full investigation: In model experiments, template switching captured roughly one uniquely barcoded TCR beta cDNA molecule for every two T cells. Donors of different ages were randomly distributed across sequencing lanes to avoid experimental bias. Two additional independent replicas of 1 million unique cDNA reads from the same blood draw were analyzed for two donors (one aged 18 to 29 and one aged 80 or older). The donors were divided into four age groups: young (average around 16 years), middle-aged (over 35), aged (about 62) and long-lived (nearly 85). To track age-related changes in TCR beta repertoire diversity, the study relied on deep sequencing normalized with unique cDNA molecular identifiers.

Broader findings and caveats from the paper: Conclusive comparison of naive and antigen-experienced compartments was prevented by the profiling of bulk unsorted PBMCs. Compared with the aged group, the long-lived group had more naive CD4+ T cells, fewer expanded clones and increased TCR diversity, suggesting age selection. As age increased, observed TCR beta diversity per million T cells dropped in a roughly linear way, and a significant reduction was already evident by age 40. Observed TCR beta diversity correlated strongly with the percentage of naive T cells measured by flow cytometry. Donor CMV infection status was unknown, potentially confounding age-related changes in expanded clonotypes. Estimates of total diversity from one million sequenced T cells were regarded as lower bounds and underestimates.

Systemically healthy Caucasian individuals from Russia, 39 in total and aged roughly 6 to 100 years, were included as donors. Approximately 10 milliliters of peripheral blood were collected from each donor into EDTA-treated Vacutainer tubes. Ficoll-Paque density-gradient centrifugation was used to isolate PBMCs, with at least 6 million obtained per sample. Trizol reagent was used to extract total RNA from the PBMCs, yielding at least 5.5 micrograms per sample. Naive CD45RAhigh/CD27high T cell percentages were measured by flow cytometry on a PBMC aliquot from every donor. The table lists this clonotype with a few counts. This clone's antigen is unknown. Base qualities are not provided; no much larger clone lies one nucleotide away. Libraries were prepared through 5' RACE. The sequencer was an Illumina HiSeq 2500. A second PCR of roughly 7 to 11 cycles was performed with a sample-barcoded 5' primer and a J-beta primer mix. A unique molecular identifier was introduced onto each TCR beta cDNA molecule by a template-switch 5' adaptor carrying 12 random nucleotides. Each sample yielded at least 3 million CDR3-containing paired-end reads. The Mint cDNA synthesis kit, primed by a TRBC-specific oligonucleotide, was used to synthesize first-strand cDNA from all RNA. All cDNA was treated with uracil-DNA glycosylase and then went through a first 18-cycle PCR with the universal primers M1SS and BC2_uni_R. As for the authors' bioinformatics: Each sample was normalized by randomly selecting 1 million high-quality reads, each carrying a distinct molecular identifier. Instead of being binned into consensus sequences, reads that shared molecular identifiers were thrown out. MiTCR, run with a Q25 quality threshold and the strictest error-elimination algorithm, handled CDR3 identification, clonotype clustering and error correction. A nonparametric unseen species model with Euler transformation was used to estimate lower-bound total TCR beta diversity. TCRdb reran the public reads through fastp at Q25 and MiXCR, keeping productive beta chains. Identical CDR3 protein sequences are pooled into one entry, listed with their most common genes and DNA. TCRdb assigned the V and J calls; the authors' analysis was not used. For this sample there are about 640,000 distinct CDR3 sequences; roughly two fifths appear just once. The top ten constitute around 30% of the sample.

The junction shows trimming of 0 bases on V and 5 bases on J, and the gene matches do not reach 19 bases of it. The germline V gene provides CDR1 LGHNA and CDR2 YSLEER. The CDR3 contains 20 residues, cysteine and phenylalanine counted. The DNA shown is the 60-base CDR3, in frame from base 1. The V gene is TRBV4-3 and the J gene is TRBJ2-5, with 9 middle bases fitting TRBD2. Sequenced sample: blood. This sequence was found in a man older than 75 in good health. The DNA sequence is given as TGCGCCAGCAGCCAAGATTATTTAAGAGCGGGAGGAAGCCTAAGGGAGACCCAGTACTTC. The translation is CASSQDYLRAGGSLRETQYF.